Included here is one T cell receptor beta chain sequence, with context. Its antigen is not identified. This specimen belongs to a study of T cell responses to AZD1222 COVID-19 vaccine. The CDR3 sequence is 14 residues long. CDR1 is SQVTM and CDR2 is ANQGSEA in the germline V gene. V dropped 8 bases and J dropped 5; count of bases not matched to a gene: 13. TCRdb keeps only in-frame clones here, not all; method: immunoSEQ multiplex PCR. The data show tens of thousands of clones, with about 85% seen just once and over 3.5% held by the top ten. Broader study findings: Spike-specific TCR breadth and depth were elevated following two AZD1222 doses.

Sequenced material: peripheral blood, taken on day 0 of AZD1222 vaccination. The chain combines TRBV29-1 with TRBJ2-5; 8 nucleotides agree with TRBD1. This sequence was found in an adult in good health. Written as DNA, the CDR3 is TGCAGCACACCACCTGACAGGGGCGGGGAGACCCAGTACTTC. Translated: CSTPPDRGGETQYF. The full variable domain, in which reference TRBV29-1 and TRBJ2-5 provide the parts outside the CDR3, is SAVISQKPSRDICQRGTSLTIQCQVDSQVTMMFWYRQQPGQSLTLIATANQGSEATYESGFVIDKFPISRPNLTFSTLTVSNMSPEDSSIYLCSTPPDRGGETQYFGPGTRLLVL.